This T cell receptor beta chain is drawn from a study of shared clonotypes between healthy human individuals. At the level of the study: Used for every donor were three CD4 naive, three CD4 memory, two CD8 naive and one CD8 memory plate.

The method was immunoSEQ multiplex PCR; TCRdb's version includes in-frame clones alone and lacks a portion of them. This sample has about 1.4 million clones; roughly 96% occur once, and the top ten carry roughly 1.2%. Germline V gives CDR1 MDHEN, CDR2 SYDVKM. CDR3 length: 14 residues. V shed 4 bases, J shed 6 bases, and the junction held 8 bases outside the gene matches. Sample: naive CD4+ T cells sorted from blood. Subset denoted: CD45RA+ positively selected. The chain has TRBV28 and TRBJ2-7; 8 bases match TRBD2. The TCR comes from a man aged 25 to 40 in good health. The CDR3 nucleotides read TGTGCCAGCAGTTCAAGGACTAGCAACCGCGAGCAGTACTTC. Translating it yields CASSSRTSNREQYF.